This T cell receptor (beta chain) was recovered during a study of cytomegalovirus exposure and HLA in healthy donors. Findings and limits, study-wide: Investigators reported 150 to 200 TCR beta chains as tied to cytomegalovirus. High sensitivity and specificity were reportedly achieved when the classifier diagnosed cytomegalovirus status.

Use of 60 Vbeta and 13 Jbeta primers characterized the PCR. The data were produced by immunoSEQ multiplex PCR, yet TCRdb's version contains in-frame clones alone and is incomplete. Here the sample spans about 96,000 clones, about 70% being singletons. A remark on this clone: Its antigen remains unidentified.

This sequence was found in a female donor in good health and CMV-seropositive. The sample consisted of PBMCs.

CDR3 coding DNA: TGTGCCTGGAGTGGGGGGACTAGCGGGGGGGCGCACGAGCAGTACTTC. Its translation is CAWSGGTSGGAHEQYF. The chain employs TRBV30 and TRBJ2-7, with TRBD2 matching over 16 bases. The CDR3 covers 16 residues. From germline, CDR1 is GTSNPN and CDR2 SVGIG (reference sequence). V was pared by 1 base and J by 5 bases, with 5 bases of the junction left unmatched.